The clone carrying this T cell receptor beta chain was picked up a small number of times. CDR1 and CDR2 from the germline V gene are MNHNY and SVGAGI (reference sequence). V gave up 2 bases and J gave up 6 bases; unmatched junction bases: 5. The CDR3 totals 14 residues. Clones were read by immunoSEQ multiplex PCR, and TCRdb kept only the in-frame ones, dropping some. The sample consists of about 610,000 clones, roughly 90% of them appearing once. These data belong to a study of shared T cell receptors in the human thymus. This sample also belongs to another study, concerning human thymus T cells. From that report: Donors were healthy Finnish babies undergoing corrective operations for congenital heart defects. During corrective heart surgery, resections were taken, and the thymus tissue came from them. A high degree of thymic repertoire overlap among unrelated individuals was reported in related research.

J is TRBJ2-7 and V is TRBV6-6, with 9 bases fitting TRBD1. Sequenced: thymocytes. The receptor was derived from a boy less than two years old with a congenital heart defect. In DNA, the CDR3 is TGTGCCAGCAGTTACCTGGGACAGGGTTCCGAGCAGTACTTC. Amino acid sequence: CASSYLGQGSEQYF.